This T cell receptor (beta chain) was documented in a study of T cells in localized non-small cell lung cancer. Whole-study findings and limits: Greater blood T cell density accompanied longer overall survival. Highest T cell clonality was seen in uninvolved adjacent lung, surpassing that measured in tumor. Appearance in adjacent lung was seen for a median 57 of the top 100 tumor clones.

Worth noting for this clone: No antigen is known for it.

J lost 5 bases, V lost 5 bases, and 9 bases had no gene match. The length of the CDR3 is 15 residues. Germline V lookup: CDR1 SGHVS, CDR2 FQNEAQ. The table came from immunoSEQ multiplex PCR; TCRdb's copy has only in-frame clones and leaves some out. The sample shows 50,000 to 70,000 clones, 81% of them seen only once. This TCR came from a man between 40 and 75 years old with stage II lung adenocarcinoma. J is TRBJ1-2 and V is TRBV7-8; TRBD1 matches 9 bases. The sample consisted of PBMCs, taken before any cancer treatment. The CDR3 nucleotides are TGTGCCAGCAGCCCACTGGGACAGGGCCTTTATGGCTACACCTTC. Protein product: CASSPLGQGLYGYTF.